This T cell receptor (beta chain) was sequenced in a study of T cell repertoires in cytomegalovirus infection. Study outcomes and limitations: Frequencies of public TCR beta families were cumulated, and this identified carriers of CMV plus the relevant HLA. In two of eight donors, the top clonotype was HLA-C-restricted CMV-specific.

Germline V gene data show CDR1 as SGHVS and CDR2 as FQNEAQ. This CDR3 is built from 14 residues. V was trimmed by 5 bases and J by 14 bases, leaving 24 bases between them. One entry per CDR3 protein results from TCRdb running MiXCR on the reads. The sample lists a few hundred thousand distinct CDR3 sequences; 40% were seen once. Turning to this clonotype: Its antigen is unidentified.

This material consisted of cultured PBMCs, taken from culture after CMV antigen stimulation. This receptor was obtained from a human donor in good health (CMV status not recorded). Some clones in this sample may be carry-over from other donors' samples. The V and J genes are TRBV7-8 and TRBJ2-5; the D call may be TRBD1 or TRBD2 (5 bases each). This CDR3 is CASSLEGTGTPPYF. Here the CDR3 DNA reads TGTGCCAGCAGCCTAGAAGGAACCGGGACCCCCCCTTACTTC.